This TCR beta chain appears in the sequencing data of a study of blood T cell repertoires in COVID-19. On the study more broadly: Spain, Italy and the United States supplied samples that represented acute and convalescent COVID-19.

V lost 2 bases and J lost 4, with 5 bases in between. Germline V gene lookup returns CDR1 MNHNS and CDR2 SASEGT. The CDR3 sequence is 13 residues long. Sequencing was performed with immunoSEQ multiplex PCR; in TCRdb, only in-frame clones are kept and a portion is missing. The table shows 200,000 to 250,000 clones, with about 84% occurring only once. The age range of participants was about 18 to 100 years, with residence in approximately 25 US areas. This chain joins TRBV6-1 and TRBJ1-4; D is undetermined. The receptor comes from a woman aged 40-49 years with acute COVID-19. Sequencing used PBMCs or T cells enriched from blood (not recorded which). DNA of the CDR3: TGTGCCAGCAGTGAAAATCTTAATGAAAAACTGTTTTTT. It is translated as CASSENLNEKLFF.